These T cell receptor beta chains were read from a single sample in a study of shared clonotypes between healthy human individuals. Using immunoSEQ multiplex PCR, the repertoire was profiled, and TCRdb retains in-frame clones only, with some absent. The sample yields 2 million to 2.5 million clones, 85% to 95% seen once. Sequencing was done on a sample of naive CD4+ T cells from PBMCs. All receptors derive from a man younger than 30 in good health. Some clones in this sample may be carry-over from other donors' samples. Each CDR3 is given with its conserved first and last residue. D genes are given only for firm matches. Clone size appears in some rows only: once, few, many, or a class for an expanded clone.

J gene: TRBJ1-1; clone size: -; V gene: TRBV18; D gene: -; CDR3 length: 13; CDR3 DNA: TGTGCCAGCTCACTAAGGCGGGACACTGAAGCTTTCTTT; CDR3 protein: CASSLRRDTEAFF
J gene: TRBJ1-6; clone size: -; V gene: TRBV27; D gene: -; CDR3 length: 12; CDR3 DNA: TGTGCCAGCACGGCCCGCAATTCACCCCTCCACTTT; CDR3 protein: CASTARNSPLHF
J gene: TRBJ1-3; clone size: -; V gene: TRBV5-4; D gene: -; CDR3 length: 17; CDR3 DNA: TGTGCCAGCAGCTTGGGGGGGGGTACCTTCTCTGGAAACACCATATATTTT; CDR3 protein: CASSLGGGTFSGNTIYF
J gene: TRBJ2-5; clone size: -; V gene: TRBV28; D gene: TRBD2; CDR3 length: 14; CDR3 DNA: TGTGCCAGCAGTTTTGGCGGGGGGCGAGAGACCCAGTACTTC; CDR3 protein: CASSFGGGRETQYF
J gene: TRBJ1-3; clone size: -; V gene: TRBV28; D gene: TRBD1; CDR3 length: 16; CDR3 DNA: TGTGCCAGCAGTTTCCGGACAGGATCCTCTGGAAACACCATATATTTT; CDR3 protein: CASSFRTGSSGNTIYF
J gene: TRBJ1-1; clone size: -; V gene: TRBV6-6; D gene: -; CDR3 length: 14; CDR3 DNA: TGTGCCAGCAGTTACGGGGGCATGAACACTGAAGCTTTCTTT; CDR3 protein: CASSYGGMNTEAFF
J gene: TRBJ2-1; clone size: once; V gene: TRBV7-3; D gene: TRBD2; CDR3 length: 15; CDR3 DNA: TGTGCCAGCAGCAGCGGGACTAGCGGATTCAATGAGCAGTTCTTC; CDR3 protein: CASSSGTSGFNEQFF
J gene: TRBJ1-5; clone size: -; V gene: TRBV2; D gene: TRBD1; CDR3 length: 14; CDR3 DNA: TGTGCCAGCAGTTTTGACAGGGCGGGGCAGCCCCAGCATTTT; CDR3 protein: CASSFDRAGQPQHF
J gene: TRBJ2-2; clone size: -; V gene: TRBV6-5; D gene: TRBD2; CDR3 length: 14; CDR3 DNA: TGTGCCAGCAGGGCTAGCGGGAGAGCCGGGGAGCTGTTTTTT; CDR3 protein: CASRASGRAGELFF
J gene: TRBJ1-1; clone size: few; V gene: TRBV7-9; D gene: TRBD1; CDR3 length: 14; CDR3 DNA: TGTGCCAGCACTCGGGACAGCATGAACACTGAAGCTTTCTTT; CDR3 protein: CASTRDSMNTEAFF
J gene: TRBJ2-2; clone size: -; V gene: TRBV7-3; D gene: TRBD1; CDR3 length: 17; CDR3 DNA: TGTGCCAGCAGCTTATTAGCGCAGGGGGCCGGCACCGGGGAGCTGTTTTTT; CDR3 protein: CASSLLAQGAGTGELFF
J gene: TRBJ1-4; clone size: -; V gene: TRBV6-5; D gene: -; CDR3 length: 15; CDR3 DNA: TGTGCCAGCAGTTCCCGACGGGCAACTAATGAAAAACTGTTTTTT; CDR3 protein: CASSSRRATNEKLFF
J gene: TRBJ2-7; clone size: -; V gene: TRBV29-1; D gene: -; CDR3 length: 13; CDR3 DNA: TGCAGCGTTGGTAGGGGCGCCGCCTACGAGCAGTACTTC; CDR3 protein: CSVGRGAAYEQYF
J gene: TRBJ2-2; clone size: -; V gene: TRBV29-1; D gene: TRBD1; CDR3 length: 16; CDR3 DNA: TGCAGCGTTGATCAGGGACAGGGATCGAACACCGGGGAGCTGTTTTTT; CDR3 protein: CSVDQGQGSNTGELFF
J gene: TRBJ2-2; clone size: -; V gene: TRBV7-8; D gene: -; CDR3 length: 13; CDR3 DNA: TGTGCCAGCAGCTTCGGCAGTTTCGGGGAGCTGTTTTTT; CDR3 protein: CASSFGSFGELFF
J gene: TRBJ2-1; clone size: -; V gene: TRBV1; D gene: -; CDR3 length: 17; CDR3 DNA: TGCACCAGCAGCCCTCACAACTACCCGGGTCTAGTCACTGAGCAGTTCTTC; CDR3 protein: CTSSPHNYPGLVTEQFF